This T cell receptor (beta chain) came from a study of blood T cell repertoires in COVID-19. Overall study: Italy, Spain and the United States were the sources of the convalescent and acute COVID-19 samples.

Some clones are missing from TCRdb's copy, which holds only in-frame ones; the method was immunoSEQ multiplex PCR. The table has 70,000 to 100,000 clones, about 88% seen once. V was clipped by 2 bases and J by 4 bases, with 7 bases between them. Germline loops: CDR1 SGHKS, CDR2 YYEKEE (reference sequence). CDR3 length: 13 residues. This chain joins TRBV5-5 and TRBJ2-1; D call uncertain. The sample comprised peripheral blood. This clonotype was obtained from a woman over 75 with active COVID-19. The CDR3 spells CASSFRSYNEQFF. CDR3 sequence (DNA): TGTGCCAGCAGCTTTCGGTCTTACAATGAGCAGTTCTTC.